This entry lists 24 T cell receptor beta chains sequenced from one sample in a study of shared clonotypes between healthy human individuals (dated by TCRdb to about 2020). The library came from the immunoSEQ multiplex PCR assay. TCRdb took this table from immuneACCESS and kept in-frame rearrangements with V and J called. Such tables lack part of the clones; where checked against another copy, unresolved V genes explain under half of the gap, and the rest is unexplained. In this sample the table shows roughly 810,000 clones, 96% of which occur a single time. Less than 0.25% of the sample rests with the top ten. For the CD8 naive samples, CD45RO-negative cells were positively selected for CCR7, yielding a CD45RA+CCR7+ population from which TemRA cells were excluded. The sequencing input was naive CD8+ T cells sorted from blood. The cell subset or site label, read with the paper, signifies: CD45RA+CCR7+. These receptors were collected from a man under 40 in good health.

V usage is TRBV15 and J usage is TRBJ2-7; D is perhaps TRBD2 (6 bases). V lost 7 bases to trimming and J lost 4 bases, with 14 bases between them. The CDR3 runs to 13 residues. In germline, CDR1 is LNHNV, CDR2 YYDKDF (reference sequence). Here the CDR3 DNA reads TGTGCCACCACCCAAGGAGGGATATACGAGCAGTACTTC. Protein product: CATTQGGIYEQYF.

This sequence joins TRBV9 and TRBJ2-3; D is uncertain. There are 15 residues in the CDR3. CDR1 and CDR2 from the germline V gene are SGDLS and YYNGEE. V was shortened by 0 bases and J by 5 bases, with 13 bases between the two germline ends. The CDR3 loop is CASSVGAPLRDTQYF. DNA of the CDR3: TGTGCCAGCAGCGTAGGGGCCCCGCTCAGAGATACGCAGTATTTT.

CDR3 coding DNA: TGTGCCATCACCGACCCCGCAGGGGGCACATACGAGCAGTACTTC. This translates into CAITDPAGGTYEQYF. V usage is TRBV10-3 and J usage is TRBJ2-7; TRBD1 matches at 8 bases. CDR3 length equals 15 residues. Germline V gene lookup returns CDR1 ENHRY and CDR2 SYGVKD. J was trimmed by 4 bases and V by 7 bases; bases with no gene match: 12.

V is TRBV28 and J is TRBJ2-5; a weak D match, TRBD2 (6 bases). Between the trimmed V and J ends, which lost 5 bases and 10 bases, there was a span of 14 bases. This CDR3 has 12 amino acids. The germline CDR1 and CDR2 sequences are MDHEN and SYDVKM. CDR3: CASSLDGSDQYF. CDR3 DNA: TGTGCCAGCAGTCTAGACGGGAGCGACCAGTACTTC.

Comment on this clone: The sample has other DNA sequences that encode this CDR3 too. The J gene is TRBJ2-1, the V gene TRBV29-1; 12 nucleotides match TRBD2. J gave up 6 bases and V 7 bases, and 7 bases lay outside the gene matches. The CDR3 sequence is 14 residues long. CDR1 and CDR2 (germline): SQVTM, ANQGSEA. The CDR3 loop is CSALGLAGINEQFF. For the CDR3, the DNA is TGCAGCGCTTTAGGACTAGCGGGAATCAATGAGCAGTTCTTC.

This chain uses TRBV5-6 with TRBJ2-7; D ambiguous. The V gene's germline CDR1 is SGHDT and CDR2 YYEEEE. Between the trimmed V and J ends, which lost 2 bases and 3 bases, there was a span of 12 bases. The CDR3 is made up of 14 amino acids. Here the CDR3 reads CASSFKTAFYEQYF. In nucleotides, the CDR3 is TGTGCCAGCAGCTTCAAGACGGCATTCTACGAGCAGTACTTC. Full variable domain (remainder filled in from reference TRBV5-6 and TRBJ2-7): DAGVTQSPTHLIKTRGQQVTLRCSPKSGHDTVSWYQQALGQGPQFIFQYYEEEERQRGNFPDRFSGHQFPNYSSELNVNALLLGDSALYLCASSFKTAFYEQYFGPGTRLTVT.

The chain carries TRBV25-1 and TRBJ2-5; D is possibly TRBD1 (6 bases). The CDR3 extends over 11 amino acids. Trimming removed 7 bases from V and 4 bases from J, with 7 bases in between. Germline V gene data show CDR1 as MGHDK and CDR2 as SYGVNS. CDR3 region: CASKGGETQYF. CDR3 nucleotide sequence: TGTGCCAGCAAAGGGGGAGAGACCCAGTACTTC. The full variable domain, completed using reference TRBV25-1 and TRBJ2-5, is EADIYQTPRYLVIGTGKKITLECSQTMGHDKMYWYQQDPGMELHLIHYSYGVNSTEKGDLSSESTVSRIRTEHFPLTLESARPSHTSQYLCASKGGETQYFGPGTRLLVL.

V and J are TRBV11-2 and TRBJ2-1; 11 bases agree with TRBD2. V was pared by 5 bases and J by 4 bases, with 16 bases of the junction left unmatched. This CDR3 comprises 19 residues. The V gene's germline CDR1 is SGHAT and CDR2 FQNNGV. Written as DNA, the CDR3 is TGTGCCAGCAGCCGAACGGGACTAGCGGAGTGGGGCCCTTACAATGAGCAGTTCTTC. It codes for CASSRTGLAEWGPYNEQFF.

This clone showed up just a few times. This chain joins TRBV19 and TRBJ2-1; 10 nucleotides agree with TRBD1. The CDR3 contains 14 residues. CDR1 and CDR2 from the germline V gene are LNHDA and SQIVND (reference sequence). J gave up 7 bases and V 4 bases, and 4 bases lay outside the gene matches. The CDR3 reads CASSNGQGENEQFF. Written as DNA, the CDR3 is TGTGCCAGTAGTAACGGACAGGGGGAGAATGAGCAGTTCTTC.

The chain couples TRBV28 to TRBJ1-4; D gene unclear. Trimming left V 6 bases short and J 4 bases short, with 9 bases between. The CDR3 loop spans 13 amino acids. Looked up from germline, CDR1 is MDHEN and CDR2 is SYDVKM. The CDR3 region has the DNA TGTGCCAGCAGGGAGGAAGGTAATGAAAAACTGTTTTTT. It yields the protein CASREEGNEKLFF.

The chain links TRBV6-5 to TRBJ2-3; TRBD1 matches 7 bases. From germline, CDR1 is MNHEY and CDR2 SVGAGI. With V trimmed by 6 bases and J by 5 bases, 8 bases remained unmatched. This CDR3 spans 14 amino acids. The CDR3 sequence is CASSKGGARDTQYF. The CDR3 DNA reads TGTGCCAGCAGCAAAGGGGGCGCGAGAGATACGCAGTATTTT.

The chain links TRBV7-9 to TRBJ2-1; possibly TRBD2 for D (5 bases). The CDR3 loop spans 17 amino acids. V lost 5 bases to trimming and J lost 1 base, with 18 bases between them. CDR1 is SEHNR, CDR2 FQNEAQ, per germline (reference sequence). The CDR3 nucleotides read TGTGCCAGCAGCCTCACCCCAAGCGGCCTATCCTACAATGAGCAGTTCTTC. Its translation: CASSLTPSGLSYNEQFF.

This sequence joins TRBV14 and TRBJ2-3, with 10 bases lining up with TRBD1. The CDR3 has 13 amino acids. Germline V gives CDR1 SGHDN, CDR2 FVKESK. After removal of 6 bases from V and 5 bases from J, the junction contained 2 bases not matched to a gene. The CDR3 spells CASSWTGGDTQYF. The CDR3 DNA sequence: TGTGCCAGCAGTTGGACAGGGGGAGATACGCAGTATTTT. Full variable domain (outside the CDR3, taken from reference TRBV14 and TRBJ2-3): EAGVTQFPSHSVIEKGQTVTLRCDPISGHDNLYWYRRVMGKEIKFLLHFVKESKQDESGMPNNRFLAERTGGTYSTLKVQPAELEDSGVYFCASSWTGGDTQYFGPGTRLTVL.

This rearrangement joins TRBV7-9 to TRBJ2-1; D uncertain. Trimming removed 5 bases at V and 4 bases at J, with 12 bases between. This CDR3 comprises 14 residues. Germline V gene lookup returns CDR1 SEHNR and CDR2 FQNEAQ (reference sequence). CDR3 DNA: TGTGCCAGCAGCGGAAGGGTCTTATACAATGAGCAGTTCTTC. It codes for CASSGRVLYNEQFF.

The chain employs TRBV27 and TRBJ2-5, with D uncertain. V lost 1 base and J lost 1, with 16 bases in between. Germline V gives CDR1 MNHEY, CDR2 SMNVEV (reference sequence). This CDR3 comprises 17 residues. This CDR3 is CASSLLSDNPLQETQYF. The CDR3 DNA reads as TGTGCCAGCAGTTTATTGTCTGATAATCCTCTCCAAGAGACCCAGTACTTC.

CDR3 bases: TGTGCCAGCAGTGAAACGACAGGGAGCTCCTACGAGCAGTACTTC. Amino acids: CASSETTGSSYEQYF. V is TRBV6-1 and J is TRBJ2-7, with TRBD1 matching 7 bases. V shed 2 bases, J shed 0 bases, and the junction held 4 bases outside the gene matches. There are 15 residues in the CDR3. Germline V gives CDR1 MNHNS, CDR2 SASEGT.

The rearrangement joins TRBV30 to TRBJ1-1; unclear D gene. Germline V lookup: CDR1 GTSNPN, CDR2 SVGIG (reference sequence). The V end lost 5 bases, the J end lost 6 bases, and 7 bases lay between the germline ends. The CDR3 is 10 residues long. The CDR3 sequence is CAWQGAEAFF. The CDR3 region has the DNA TGTGCCTGGCAAGGCGCTGAAGCTTTCTTT. The whole variable domain, filled in from reference TRBV30 and TRBJ1-1, reads SQTIHQWPATLVQPVGSPLSLECTVEGTSNPNLYWYRQAAGRGLQLLFYSVGIGQISSEVPQNLSASRPQDRQFILSSKKLLLSDSGFYLCAWQGAEAFFGQGTRLTVV.

The V gene is TRBV14, the J gene TRBJ2-3; no clear D gene. From germline, CDR1 is SGHDN and CDR2 FVKESK. Deletions cut 4 bases from V and 5 bases from J, with 13 bases between. The CDR3 loop spans 14 amino acids. The CDR3 nucleotides read TGTGCCAGCAGCCCCCGCGTAGCTGGAGATACGCAGTATTTT. Amino acids: CASSPRVAGDTQYF.

V and J are TRBV30 and TRBJ1-2; a possible D gene is TRBD1 (5 bases). This CDR3 has 15 residues. V was shortened by 2 bases and J by 0 bases, with 13 bases between the two germline ends. Germline CDR1 and CDR2: GTSNPN and SVGIG (reference sequence). The DNA of the CDR3 is TGTGCCTGGAGTCGCAGGACAAATTCTAACTATGGCTACACCTTC. It encodes CAWSRRTNSNYGYTF.

This chain uses TRBV6-1 with TRBJ1-1; D gene uncertain. The ends were cut back, 10 bases at V and 0 bases at J, with 6 bases in the middle. Germline lookup yields CDR1 MNHNS and CDR2 SASEGT. The CDR3 has 11 amino acids. CDR3: CAIQMNTEAFF. The CDR3 DNA follows: TGTGCCATCCAGATGAACACTGAAGCTTTCTTT.

This chain joins TRBV29-1 and TRBJ2-7; the D gene is possibly TRBD1 (6 bases). V lost 0 bases and J 1 base, leaving 7 bases between the germline ends. Per the germline V gene, CDR1 is SQVTM and CDR2 is ANQGSEA. This CDR3 contains 13 residues. The CDR3 protein is CSVEDQGSYEQYF. CDR3 bases: TGCAGCGTTGAAGATCAGGGGTCCTACGAGCAGTACTTC.

The rearrangement joins TRBV7-9 to TRBJ1-2; 7 bases align to TRBD1. Germline-derived CDR1 and CDR2 are SEHNR and FQNEAQ (reference sequence). The CDR3 sequence is 15 residues long. V shed 5 bases, J shed 2 bases, and the junction held 8 bases outside the gene matches. The chain's CDR3 is CASSPETGPNYGYTF. CDR3 sequence (DNA): TGTGCCAGCAGCCCAGAGACAGGGCCCAACTATGGCTACACCTTC.

The genes are TRBV2 and TRBJ2-1; 8 bases are a match to TRBD2. The CDR3 totals 19 residues. V lost 6 bases and J lost 0; bases outside the gene matches: 16. Germline V gene sequence: CDR1 SNHLY, CDR2 FYNNEI. Here the CDR3 reads CASRELRTSGPNSYNEQFF. The CDR3 nucleotides are TGTGCCAGCAGAGAACTCCGAACTAGCGGACCTAACTCCTACAATGAGCAGTTCTTC.

The chain links TRBV10-3 to TRBJ1-1, with a weak D call TRBD1 (5 bases). V was cut by 11 bases and J by 7 bases, with 20 bases left in between. The germline CDR1 and CDR2 sequences are ENHRY and SYGVKD. The CDR3 length is 13 residues. As DNA, the CDR3 is TGTGCCGTCAATCCGGGGCCAGACATTGAAGCTTTCTTT. This sequence encodes CAVNPGPDIEAFF.